This entry lists 14 T cell receptor beta chains sequenced from one sample in a study of OX40 agonist ivuxolimab in advanced cancers. Some clones are missing from TCRdb's copy, which holds only in-frame ones; the method was immunoSEQ multiplex PCR. The table records tens of thousands of clones, about 91% of them present only once. The sequences come from CD4+ or CD8+ T cells sorted from blood, collected in a trial of the OX40 agonist ivuxolimab. The receptors come from an adult with an advanced solid tumor such as melanoma, head and neck, liver or kidney cancer.

V gene TRBV4-1 combines with J gene TRBJ1-1; tentative D call: TRBD1 (6 bases). V was shortened by 8 bases and J by 4 bases, with 14 bases between the two germline ends. The CDR3 runs 13 residues. The germline CDR1 and CDR2 sequences are MGHRA and YSYEKL. CDR3 in amino acids: CASCPRGSTEAFF. The CDR3 region has the DNA TGCGCCAGCTGTCCTAGGGGGAGCACTGAAGCTTTCTTT.

This chain joins TRBV5-5 and TRBJ1-2; 7 bases map to TRBD1. Trimming at V came to 0 bases and at J to 3 bases, leaving 2 bases not matched to a gene. Germline assignment: CDR1 SGHKS and CDR2 YYEKEE (reference sequence). CDR3 length: 14 amino acids. The CDR3 region is CASSLARGDYGYTF. In DNA form, the CDR3 reads TGTGCCAGCAGCTTGGCCAGGGGGGACTATGGCTACACCTTC.

The chain recombines TRBV11-2 with TRBJ2-6; TRBD1 agrees at 10 bases. This CDR3 region has 16 residues. CDR1 and CDR2 from the germline V gene are SGHAT and FQNNGV. V shed 5 bases, J shed 4 bases, and the junction held 5 bases outside the gene matches. CDR3: CASSPGQGPGANVLTF. The CDR3 nucleotides read TGTGCCAGCAGCCCGGGACAGGGGCCCGGGGCCAACGTCCTGACTTTC.

The chain joins TRBV27 to TRBJ2-1, with TRBD2 matching over 13 bases. The ends lost 7 bases at V and 1 base at J; junction bases unmatched: 16. The CDR3 runs to 20 residues. Germline loops: CDR1 MNHEY, CDR2 SMNVEV (reference sequence). The CDR3 reads CASTLGWGTSGVGSYNEQFF. CDR3 nucleotide sequence: TGTGCCAGCACTCTGGGATGGGGGACTAGCGGGGTGGGGTCCTACAATGAGCAGTTCTTC.

As regards this clone: Additional DNA sequences in this sample encode the identical CDR3. The chain uses TRBV28 and TRBJ2-7, with D hard to call. The CDR3 consists of 12 residues. Germline lookup yields CDR1 MDHEN and CDR2 SYDVKM. CDR3 sequence: CAAVIRILGQYV. CDR3 DNA: TGTGCCGCAGTTATTAGGATTCTTGGGCAGTATGTC.

The chain recombines TRBV7-9 with TRBJ2-7; D gene ambiguous. V lost 2 bases to trimming and J lost 5 bases, with 10 bases between them. CDR3 length: 13 residues. Germline CDR1 is SEHNR and CDR2 is FQNEAQ (reference sequence). As DNA, the CDR3 is TGTGCCAGCAGCTTAAATTTGGGGAACGAGCAGTACTTC. Amino acid sequence: CASSLNLGNEQYF.

This chain links TRBV12-5 with TRBJ2-2; possibly TRBD1 for D (5 bases). The CDR3 is made up of 14 amino acids. Germline CDR1 and CDR2: LGHNT and FRNRAP. The V end lost 3 bases, the J end lost 5 bases, and 10 bases lay between the germline ends. The CDR3 here is CASGLVQGTGELFF. The CDR3 nucleotides are TGTGCTAGTGGTTTAGTGCAGGGAACCGGGGAGCTGTTTTTT.

V gene TRBV10-3 combines with J gene TRBJ1-5, with 7 bases lining up with TRBD1. The CDR3 sequence is 19 residues long. The V gene's germline CDR1 is ENHRY and CDR2 SYGVKD. With 4 bases clipped from V and 5 bases from J, the junction kept 20 bases outside the gene matches. The CDR3 nucleotides are TGTGCCATCAGTGGGGGGCCAGGGGGTCAGATTCAAGCTCATCAGCCCCAGCATTTT. It translates to CAISGGPGGQIQAHQPQHF.

This clone was counted once. The chain couples TRBV5-1 to TRBJ2-2; tentatively, D is TRBD1 (7 bases). The CDR3 runs to 18 residues. The germline V gene encodes CDR1 SGHRS and CDR2 YFSETQ. V dropped 0 bases and J dropped 3 bases, with 18 bases sitting between them. DNA of the CDR3: TGCGCCAGCAGCTTGGGTTTTGGAGGGGGCACCTACACCGGGGAGCTGTTTTTT. It is translated as CASSLGFGGGTYTGELFF.

The V and J genes are TRBV7-8 and TRBJ1-1; a weak D match, TRBD1 (5 bases). The CDR3 is 13 residues long. The V gene's germline CDR1 is SGHVS and CDR2 FQNEAQ. V lost 5 bases to trimming and J lost 6 bases, with 13 bases between them. This CDR3 reads CASSPLWGAEAFF. Here the CDR3 DNA reads TGTGCCAGCAGCCCCCTTTGGGGGGCTGAAGCTTTCTTT.

V usage is TRBV7-6 and J usage is TRBJ1-3; 8 positions agree with TRBD1. The CDR3 runs to 15 residues. Trimming at V came to 5 bases and at J to 3 bases, leaving 6 bases not matched to a gene. Per the germline V gene, CDR1 is SGHVS and CDR2 is FNYEAQ. The CDR3 DNA reads TGTGCCAGCAGCCCCGGGACAGGATTTGGAAACACCATATATTTT. Amino acids: CASSPGTGFGNTIYF.

The chain is built from TRBV10-2 and TRBJ2-1, with 9 bases that match TRBD2. V trimming: 7 bases; J trimming: 8 bases; junction bases outside the gene matches: 9. This CDR3 spans 14 amino acids. Looked up from germline, CDR1 is WSHSY and CDR2 is SAAADI. CDR3 sequence: CASIQAGGLDEQFF. The CDR3 bases are TGCGCCAGCATTCAAGCGGGGGGTTTGGATGAGCAGTTCTTC.

The sample holds a few counts of this clone. This chain connects TRBV5-6 to TRBJ1-1, with D possibly TRBD1 on 5 matching bases. V lost 0 bases to trimming and J lost 4 bases, with 13 bases between them. Germline assignment: CDR1 SGHDT and CDR2 YYEEEE. This CDR3 has 15 amino acids. The CDR3 here is CASSLGGDPGTEAFF. CDR3 nucleotides: TGTGCCAGCAGCTTGGGGGGCGACCCCGGCACTGAAGCTTTCTTT.

CDR3 protein: CASSQDLFTGELFF. DNA of the CDR3: TGCGCCAGCAGCCAAGATCTCTTCACCGGGGAGCTGTTTTTT. V is TRBV4-1 and J is TRBJ2-2; no reliable D call. V shed 0 bases and J shed 4 bases, with 6 bases lying between them. The CDR3 is 14 amino acids. The germline CDR1 and CDR2 sequences are MGHRA and YSYEKL.